This TCR beta chain was identified in a study of T cell responses to AZD1222 COVID-19 vaccine. The study, taken as a whole, reports: Epitopes outside B.1.351 and B.1.1.7 mutated regions reportedly drew nearly half of spike TCRs. Donors skewed white British and female; clonal diversity was possibly underestimated.

For this clone: Its antigen is still unknown.

The germline gives CDR1 SGHNT, CDR2 YENEEA. CDR3 length: 15 amino acids. Trimming removed 5 bases from V and 0 bases from J, with 12 bases in between. Assay: immunoSEQ multiplex PCR; the TCRdb copy retains only in-frame clones and omits some. The sample lists fewer than 30,000 clones, over 90% occurring once. The source material was peripheral blood, sampled on day 0 of AZD1222 vaccination. The TCR comes from an adult in good health. The genes are TRBV11-3 and TRBJ2-3; a possible D gene is TRBD2 (7 bases). The CDR3 is CASSRGGSSTDTQYF. Here the CDR3 DNA reads TGTGCCAGCAGCAGGGGGGGCTCTAGCACAGATACGCAGTATTTT.